Listed below are T cell receptor beta chains from one sample, sequenced in a study of PD-L1 blockade in urothelial cancer. Only in-frame clones appear in the TCRdb table, and some are missing; sequencing was by immunoSEQ multiplex PCR. The data contain about 1,800 clones, roughly 32% of them singletons. This material consisted of tumor tissue, taken before atezolizumab (anti-PD-L1) treatment. Receptor source: a man in his fifties or sixties with urothelial cancer. CDR3s include the opening cysteine and the closing phenylalanine or tryptophan. D genes are given only for firm matches. Clone size, where shown, is once, few, many, or a class for clones that have expanded.

TRBD1	TRBV11-3	TRBJ1-1	-	TGTGCCAGCAGCTTCGGGTGGGACAGGGGAGGAAACACTGAAGCTTTCTTT	CASSFGWDRGGNTEAFF
TRBD2	TRBV6-8	TRBJ2-7	-	TGTGCCAGCCACATCGGCGGGACTAGCGGCGTCTCCGAGCAGTACTTC	CASHIGGTSGVSEQYF
TRBD2	TRBV10-2	TRBJ2-7	-	TGCGCCAGCAGACGGGGGGTCTACGAGCAGTACTTC	CASRRGVYEQYF
TRBD2	TRBV19	TRBJ2-5	-	TGTGCCAGTGCGACTAGCGGGAGATCAGAGACCCAGTACTTC	CASATSGRSETQYF
TRBD2	TRBV6-8	TRBJ2-2	-	TGTGCCAGCAGGGGGGGACTACTCGACACCGGGGAGCTGTTTTTT	CASRGGLLDTGELFF
-	TRBV30	TRBJ2-7	-	TGTGCCTGGAGTACAACTAGGACCTACGAGCAGTACTTC	CAWSTTRTYEQYF
TRBD1	TRBV9	TRBJ1-5	medium-sized	TGTGCCAGCACTAGGACAGGGGGAAGCAATCAGCCCCAGCATTTT	CASTRTGGSNQPQHF
TRBD1	TRBV29-1	TRBJ2-1	few	TGCAGCGGACATACAGGGGAATTTAGCAATGAGCAGTTCTTC	CSGHTGEFSNEQFF
-	TRBV18	TRBJ1-2	-	TGTGCCAGCTCACCCTTGGCAGGGCCCGTATATGGCTACACCTTC	CASSPLAGPVYGYTF
-	TRBV6-7	TRBJ2-7	few	TGTGCCAGCAGTTACCGTGGCGAGCAGTACTTC	CASSYRGEQYF
TRBD2	TRBV11-1	TRBJ2-7	few	TGTGCCAGCAGCCCGGGACTAGCGGGAGTCCCCGAGCAGTACTTC	CASSPGLAGVPEQYF
-	TRBV11-3	TRBJ2-7	medium-sized	TGTGCCAGCAGCTTAAGCAGGGGGGGTTACGAGCAGTACTTC	CASSLSRGGYEQYF
TRBD1	TRBV2	TRBJ1-5	few	TGTGCCAGCAGGGTCGACAGGGGTTGGCAGCCCCAGCATTTT	CASRVDRGWQPQHF
TRBD1	TRBV2	TRBJ2-7	-	TGTGCCAGCAGTCGGGACAGTTCCTACGAGCAGTACTTC	CASSRDSSYEQYF
TRBD1	TRBV28	TRBJ2-2	hyperexpanded	TGTGCCAGCAGTTTGCCTGGGACAGCCACCGGGGAGCTGTTTTTT	CASSLPGTATGELFF
-	TRBV19	TRBJ1-4	-	TGTGCCAGTAGTATCGGGGCGGCCACGATTTTT	CASSIGAATIF
TRBD1	TRBV6-8	TRBJ2-2	hyperexpanded	TGTGCCAGCACTCCCTGGGACAGAAAGAACACCGGGGAGCTGTTTTTT	CASTPWDRKNTGELFF
-	TRBV19	TRBJ1-3	-	TGTGCCAGTACCTCTCCCCCTCGGACCATATATTTT	CASTSPPRTIYF
-	TRBV10-2	TRBJ2-6	few	TGCGCCAGCAGTGAGGGAGTTTCTGGGGCCAACGTCCTGACTTTC	CASSEGVSGANVLTF
-	TRBV28	TRBJ1-3	-	TGTGCCAGCAGTTTGGGGACCTCTGGAAACACCATATATTTT	CASSLGTSGNTIYF
TRBD2	TRBV19	TRBJ2-7	-	TGTGCCAGTAGTATAACCCTAGCGGAAGGAGCCTACGAGCAGTACTTC	CASSITLAEGAYEQYF
TRBD1	TRBV18	TRBJ2-7	-	TGTGCCAGCTCACGACGACAGGGGGGCGGCGAGCAGTACTTC	CASSRRQGGGEQYF
TRBD1	TRBV28	TRBJ1-6	-	TGTGCCAGCAGTTCCCGGACAGGGGGGAACCTTAATTCACCCCTCCACTTT	CASSSRTGGNLNSPLHF
TRBD1	TRBV18	TRBJ2-7	-	TGTGCCAGCTCACCACAGACAGGGGGCTACGAGCAGTACTTC	CASSPQTGGYEQYF
TRBD1	TRBV18	TRBJ1-6	once	TGTGCCAGCTCACCACCCCAGGGGGATAATTCACCCCTCCACTTT	CASSPPQGDNSPLHF
-	TRBV6-8	TRBJ1-2	few	TGTGCCAGCAGTCTCCAGACTGAAATCTATGGCTACACCTTC	CASSLQTEIYGYTF
TRBD2	TRBV18	TRBJ2-3	-	TGTGCCAGCTCACCTTTGGGACTAGCGGTTAGCACAGATACGCAGTATTTT	CASSPLGLAVSTDTQYF
TRBD1	TRBV28	TRBJ1-6	-	TGTGCCAGCCACAGGGGGCAATCACCCCTCCACTTT	CASHRGQSPLHF
TRBD2	TRBV11-3	TRBJ2-2	large	TGTGCCAGCAGCTTTGGAGCGGGAGAATACACCGGGGAGCTGTTTTTT	CASSFGAGEYTGELFF
-	TRBV6-8	TRBJ1-1	large	TGTGCCATCGCTCCAGGGGATAGGGCTGAAGCTTTCTTT	CAIAPGDRAEAFF
TRBD2	TRBV6-8	TRBJ2-7	medium-sized	TGTGCCAGCAGCCAGCGGGAGGGTGCCGCCGAGCAGTACTTC	CASSQREGAAEQYF
-	TRBV9	TRBJ1-3	medium-sized	TGTGCCAGAAAGAGCTCTGGAAACACCATATATTTT	CARKSSGNTIYF
TRBD1	TRBV28	TRBJ1-1	-	TGTGCCAGCAGTTTCTTACAGGGGGCAATAGGAGCTTTCTTT	CASSFLQGAIGAFF
TRBD2	TRBV10-3	TRBJ2-1	few	TGTGCCATCAGTGAGTCCACTAGCGGCAATGAGCAGTTCTTC	CAISESTSGNEQFF
TRBD1	TRBV5-1	TRBJ1-1	-	TGCGCCAGCGGGACAGGGCTGCCCAACACTGAAGCTTTCTTT	CASGTGLPNTEAFF
-	TRBV6-8	TRBJ2-5	few	TGTGCCAGCAGTTACTCGGCGGCTCGGGCCCAAGAGACCCAGTACTTC	CASSYSAARAQETQYF
-	TRBV6-8	TRBJ1-2	medium-sized	TGTGCCAGCAGTCAGACAGATTATGGCTACACCTTC	CASSQTDYGYTF
TRBD1	TRBV11-3	TRBJ1-5	medium-sized	TGTGCCAGCAGCTGGGGACAGGGACAACAAACGCCCCAGCATTTT	CASSWGQGQQTPQHF
TRBD2	TRBV6-8	TRBJ2-1	medium-sized	TGTGCCAGCAGTTTTAGCGGGAGGAGTGGTGAGCAGTTCTTC	CASSFSGRSGEQFF
TRBD1	TRBV29-1	TRBJ1-2	-	TGCAGCGTAAACCGGGACAGGAAGGGGAACTATGGCTACACCTTC	CSVNRDRKGNYGYTF
-	TRBV7-4	TRBJ2-7	few	TGTGCCAGCAGCGCAGGGTATCGAACGGACGAGCAGTACTTC	CASSAGYRTDEQYF
-	TRBV11-3	TRBJ2-2	few	TGTGCCAGCAGCTTAGACAAGTCAACCGGGGAGCTGTTTTTT	CASSLDKSTGELFF
-	TRBV6-8	TRBJ2-7	-	TGTGCCAGCAGTTACGTTCTGGGGCGCGGTTACGAGCAGTACTTC	CASSYVLGRGYEQYF
TRBD1	TRBV28	TRBJ1-6	-	TGTGCCAGCAGCCTGGACAGGGCAAATTCACCCCTCCACTTT	CASSLDRANSPLHF
-	TRBV9	TRBJ2-5	medium-sized	TGTGCCAGCAGCGTAGGTGGGGGACGGTTCCAAGAGACCCAGTACTTC	CASSVGGGRFQETQYF